What follows are 5 T cell receptor beta chains derived from one specimen sequenced in a study of shared clonotypes between healthy human individuals. The assay was immunoSEQ multiplex PCR, and TCRdb's table has in-frame clones only and misses some. The repertoire has some 680,000 clones, 73% of them found once; the top ten carry around 1.8%. Sequencing was carried out using memory CD4+ T cells sorted from blood. Subset reported: CD45RA-negative fraction. The source is a woman aged 25 to 45 in good health.

This clone was found once. This chain links TRBV5-5 with TRBJ1-1; a weak D match, TRBD1 (6 bases). The V gene lost 2 bases and the J gene lost 6 bases, with 11 bases spanning the gap. The germline V gene has CDR1 SGHKS and CDR2 YYEKEE (reference sequence). The CDR3 sequence is 13 residues long. CDR3 in DNA: TGTGCCAGCAGCTTTAACAGGGTCTCTGAAGCTTTCTTT. Translating gives CASSFNRVSEAFF.

This clone has just one count. The chain links TRBV28 to TRBJ1-3; possibly TRBD1 for D (5 bases). Germline assignment: CDR1 MDHEN and CDR2 SYDVKM. Trimming cost V 4 bases and J 4 bases, with 26 bases left between them. The CDR3 length is 19 residues. In nucleotides, the CDR3 is TGTGCCAGCAGTTCAACCCTACTCGACAGATCCTTCCTCGGAAACACCATATATTTT. Its protein product is CASSSTLLDRSFLGNTIYF.

The chain recombines TRBV5-4 with TRBJ2-7, with TRBD1 identical over 9 bases. This CDR3 spans 15 amino acids. Looked up from germline, CDR1 is SGHNT and CDR2 is YYREEE (reference sequence). V trimming: 1 base; J trimming: 7 bases; junction bases outside the gene matches: 9. In DNA, the CDR3 is TGTGCCAGCAGCTTGCGCGGGACAGGGATAGGGGAGCAGTACTTC. This encodes CASSLRGTGIGEQYF.

This clone was seen a few times. This chain links TRBV4-2 with TRBJ1-5; D is uncertain. V was shortened by 4 bases and J by 3 bases, with 10 bases between the two germline ends. The germline CDR1 and CDR2 sequences are LGHNA and YNFKEQ. The CDR3 loop spans 14 amino acids. DNA of the CDR3: TGTGCCAGCAGCCCAGACTCCAACAATCAGCCCCAGCATTTT. This sequence encodes CASSPDSNNQPQHF.

J is TRBJ1-2 and V is TRBV28; 8 bases match TRBD1. The CDR3 runs to 14 residues. Germline CDR1 reads MDHEN; CDR2 reads SYDVKM. Trimming removed 6 bases from V and 5 bases from J; junction bases left unmatched: 8. CDR3 in amino acids: CASRRTGLLYGYTF. The CDR3 DNA is TGTGCCAGCAGACGGACAGGGCTATTGTATGGCTACACCTTC.